This TCR beta chain was sequenced for a study of T cell responses to AZD1222 COVID-19 vaccine. The data were produced by immunoSEQ multiplex PCR, yet TCRdb's version contains in-frame clones alone and is incomplete. The data contain more than 110,000 clones, 90% of them singletons. Germline V gives CDR1 SGHRS, CDR2 YFSETQ. CDR3 length equals 18 residues. Trimming removed 3 bases from V and 0 bases from J; junction bases left unmatched: 7. The sequencing used peripheral blood, collected on day 0 of AZD1222 vaccination. This receptor was identified in an adult in good health. The chain employs TRBV5-1 and TRBJ2-7; TRBD2 matches at 15 bases. The CDR3: CASSSGLAGGPSSYEQYF. In DNA, the CDR3 is TGCGCCAGCAGCTCAGGACTAGCGGGAGGGCCGAGCTCCTACGAGCAGTACTTC. Looking up the rest from reference TRBV5-1 and TRBJ2-7 gives the full variable domain: KAGVTQTPRYLIKTRGQQVTLSCSPISGHRSVSWYQQTPGQGLQFLFEYFSETQRNKGNFPGRFSGRQFSNSRSEMNVSTLELGDSALYLCASSSGLAGGPSSYEQYFGPGTRLTVT.